The rows below give T cell receptor beta chains drawn from one sample of a study of patients and donors after allogeneic stem cell transplantation. TCRdb independently ran MiXCR on the RT-PCR reads; one entry per CDR3 protein. This sample has thousands of distinct CDR3 sequences; 9.5% to 15% occur once, and the top ten carry roughly 50%. The sample comprised blood, either unsorted or a sorted T cell fraction (not recorded which). The source of these receptors is a human donor who was either an allogeneic HSCT recipient or a stem cell or donor lymphocyte infusion donor (not recorded which). It is not recorded whose cells these are; they may come from a transplant donor. Both conserved end residues are part of each CDR3. D genes are given only for firm matches. The size of a clone is reported for some rows only, either as once, few or many, or as a class for expanded clones.

v_gene,d_gene,j_gene,abundance,CDR3aa,CDR3nt
TRBV7-2,NA,TRBJ2-1,NA,CASSLSGPNEKFF,TGTGCCAGCAGCTTAAGCGGGCCCAATGAGAAGTTCTTC
TRBV7-9,NA,TRBJ2-5,NA,CASSFSGTQYF,TGTGCCAGCAGCTTTTCGGGGACCCAGTACTTC
TRBV19,NA,TRBJ2-3,NA,CASSIVAGTQYF,TGTGCCAGTAGTATAGTTGCAGGTACGCAGTATTTT
TRBV9,NA,TRBJ2-1,NA,CASSVVTGTYEQFF,TGTGCCAGCAGCGTAGTAACGGGAACGTATGAGCAGTTCTTC
TRBV7-8,NA,TRBJ1-1,few,CASSLGRGRPEAFF,TGTGCCAGCAGCTTAGGCAGGGGCCGGCCTGAAGCTTTCTTT
TRBV7-9,NA,TRBJ1-1,many,CASSPWGGNTEAFF,TGTGCCAGCAGCCCCTGGGGAGGGAACACTGAAGCTTTCTTT
TRBV15,TRBD2,TRBJ2-7,few,CATSRGTSGYEQYF,TGTGCCACCAGCAGGGGGACTAGCGGATACGAGCAGTACTTC
TRBV7-9,TRBD1,TRBJ1-4,few,CASSARRWDRAVEKLFF,TGTGCCAGCAGCGCCCGGAGATGGGACAGGGCTGTTGAAAAACTGTTTTTT
TRBV11-3,TRBD1,TRBJ2-1,NA,CASSLEATGVYYNEQFF,TGTGCCAGCAGCTTAGAAGCGACAGGGGTCTACTACAATGAGCAGTTCTTC
TRBV20-1,NA,TRBJ2-7,many,CSVALLAINYEQYF,TGCAGTGTGGCTCTTCTAGCGATTAACTACGAGCAGTACTTC
TRBV6-5,TRBD1,TRBJ1-5,NA,CASRPTGGRQPQHF,TGTGCCAGCAGACCGACAGGGGGCAGGCAGCCCCAGCATTTT
TRBV5-1,TRBD1,TRBJ1-1,many,CASSLGGQGTEAFF,TGCGCCAGCAGCTTGGGAGGACAGGGCACTGAAGCTTTCTTT
TRBV9,NA,TRBJ2-3,NA,CASSARITDTQYF,TGTGCCAGCAGCGCGAGGATCACAGATACGCAGTATTTT
TRBV29-1,TRBD2,TRBJ2-7,NA,CSVGTWLAGDEQYF,TGCAGCGTTGGTACGTGGCTAGCGGGAGACGAGCAGTACTTC
TRBV7-2,TRBD2,TRBJ2-1,few,CASSSLAGGPDEQFF,TGTGCCAGCAGCTCACTAGCGGGAGGGCCTGATGAGCAGTTCTTC
TRBV7-9,NA,TRBJ2-5,few,CASSPKALQETQYF,TGTGCCAGCAGCCCAAAGGCCCTCCAAGAGACCCAGTACTTC
TRBV18,TRBD2,TRBJ2-3,many,CASSPRSGGKDTQYF,TGTGCCAGCTCACCACGTTCGGGAGGCAAGGATACGCAGTATTTT
TRBV27,NA,TRBJ1-2,many,CASSPLSGRDYGYTF,TGTGCCAGCAGTCCCCTTTCAGGGAGGGACTATGGCTACACCTTC
TRBV7-2,TRBD1,TRBJ2-3,many,CASSSNRGRDTQYF,TGTGCCAGCAGCTCTAACAGGGGGCGTGATACGCAGTATTTT
TRBV5-5,NA,TRBJ2-1,many,CASSPLGRFYNEQFF,TGTGCCAGCAGCCCCCTTGGCCGGTTCTACAATGAGCAGTTCTTC
TRBV21-1,NA,TRBJ2-7,NA,CASSKGRADTTSEASYEQYF,TGTGCCAGCAGCAAAGGGAGAGCGGACACGACATCAGAGGCCTCCTACGAGCAGTACTTC
TRBV6-2/TRBV6-3,NA,TRBJ2-7,few,CASSTRQGGHEQYF,TGTGCCAGCAGTACCCGACAGGGAGGCCACGAGCAGTACTTC
TRBV7-9,NA,TRBJ1-6,NA,CASSVRGQNKYSPLHF,TGTGCCAGCAGCGTAAGGGGACAAAATAAATATTCACCCCTCCACTTT
TRBV7-9,NA,TRBJ2-4,NA,CASSPRDRAKNIQYF,TGTGCCAGCAGCCCTCGAGACAGGGCCAAAAACATTCAGTACTTC